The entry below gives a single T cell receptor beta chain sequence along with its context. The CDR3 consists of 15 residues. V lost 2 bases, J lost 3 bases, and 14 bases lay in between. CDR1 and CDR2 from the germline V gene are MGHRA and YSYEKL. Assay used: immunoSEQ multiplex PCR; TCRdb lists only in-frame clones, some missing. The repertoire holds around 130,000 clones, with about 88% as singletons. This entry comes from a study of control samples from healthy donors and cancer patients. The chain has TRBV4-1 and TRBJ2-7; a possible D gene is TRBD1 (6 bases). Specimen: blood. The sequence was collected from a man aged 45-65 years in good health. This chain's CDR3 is CASSQLQGTLYEQYF. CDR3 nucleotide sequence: TGCGCCAGCAGCCAACTACAGGGTACTCTCTACGAGCAGTACTTC.